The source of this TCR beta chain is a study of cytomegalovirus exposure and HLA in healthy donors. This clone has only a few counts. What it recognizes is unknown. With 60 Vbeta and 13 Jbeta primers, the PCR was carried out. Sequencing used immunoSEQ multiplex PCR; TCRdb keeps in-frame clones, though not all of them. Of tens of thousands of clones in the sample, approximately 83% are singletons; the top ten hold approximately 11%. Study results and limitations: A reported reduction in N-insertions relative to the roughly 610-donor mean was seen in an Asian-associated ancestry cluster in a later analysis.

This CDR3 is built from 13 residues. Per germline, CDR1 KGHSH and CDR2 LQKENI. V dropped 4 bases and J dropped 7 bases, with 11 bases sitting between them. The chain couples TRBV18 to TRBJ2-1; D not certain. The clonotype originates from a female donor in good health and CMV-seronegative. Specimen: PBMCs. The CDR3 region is CASSLSQVNEQFF. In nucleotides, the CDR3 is TGTGCCAGCTCACTGAGTCAGGTTAATGAGCAGTTCTTC.